A single sample gave rise to the 10 T cell receptor beta chains below, sequenced in a study of T cells in Graves' hyperthyroidism and ophthalmopathy (dated by TCRdb to the late 2010s). Libraries were made using multiplex PCR. The sample was run on an Illumina HiSeq 2000. TCR beta CDR3 regions were amplified from RNA transcripts. The first round of RT-PCR for the TCR CDR3 was performed with the HTBI primer set and the Qiagen OneStep RT-PCR kit. The raw public reads went through TCRdb reprocessing: fastp at Q25, MiXCR clone calling, in-frame beta chains kept. Each CDR3 protein gets just one entry, which takes the most common genes and DNA from the rows behind it. The sample profile shows hundreds of thousands of distinct CDR3 sequences; around 22% of them were found once. Over 9% of the sample lies in the top ten. What was sequenced was blood. These receptors all come from a woman in her 30s with Graves' ophthalmopathy.

In its sample, this clonotype was seen many times. V and J are TRBV6-2 or TRBV6-3 and TRBJ1-5; 7 nucleotides line up with TRBD1. The germline V gene encodes CDR1 MNHEY and CDR2 SVGEGT. The CDR3 loop spans 13 amino acids. The CDR3 DNA reads TGTGCTACCGCCCGGGACAGCGTTCAGCCCCAGCATTTT. Residues: CATARDSVQPQHF.

This clonotype was observed many times. This chain links TRBV11-3 with TRBJ2-7; 14 bases map to TRBD2. V was pared by 6 bases and J by 4 bases, with 5 bases of the junction left unmatched. This CDR3 comprises 15 residues. Per germline, CDR1 SGHNT and CDR2 YENEEA. DNA for the CDR3: TGTGCCAGCAGTGAGACTAGCGGGGGGGCTTACGAGCAGTACTTC. Its translation: CASSETSGGAYEQYF.

V and J are TRBV12-3 or TRBV12-4 and TRBJ2-3, with D possibly TRBD2 on 5 matching bases. Trimming removed 6 bases at V and 4 bases at J, with 11 bases between. The CDR3 runs 13 residues. The chain's CDR3 is CASRSAGADTQYF. As DNA, the CDR3 is TGTGCCAGCAGATCTGCGGGTGCAGATACGCAGTATTTT.

This clonotype was seen more than once but under ten times. The chain uses TRBV6-5 and TRBJ1-1; 8 bases line up with TRBD1. CDR1 MNHEY and CDR2 SVGAGI come from the germline V gene. V was clipped by 3 bases and J by 1 base; unmatched bases: 7. This CDR3 region has 16 residues. The CDR3 DNA reads as TGTGCCAGCAGTTATGGGGTGACAGGGGCGAACACTGAAGCTTTCTTT. It specifies CASSYGVTGANTEAFF.

The chain uses TRBV30 and TRBJ1-2, with unresolved D. Germline V gene sequence: CDR1 GTSNPN, CDR2 SVGIG (reference sequence). This CDR3 contains 13 residues. Trimming left V 2 bases short and J 0 bases short, with 7 bases between. The DNA for the CDR3 is TGTGCCTGGAGTCGTTCAGCTAACTATGGCTACACCTTC. Its translation is CAWSRSANYGYTF. The variable domain in full, with the rest retrieved from reference TRBV30 and TRBJ1-2, is SQTIHQWPATLVQPVGSPLSLECTVEGTSNPNLYWYRQAAGRGLQLLFYSVGIGQISSEVPQNLSASRPQDRQFILSSKKLLLSDSGFYLCAWSRSANYGYTFGSGTRLTVV.

In its sample, this clonotype was seen many times. This rearrangement joins TRBV11-2 to TRBJ2-2; TRBD1 aligns across 7 bases. V gave up 5 bases and J gave up 5 bases; unmatched junction bases: 8. Germline V lookup: CDR1 SGHAT, CDR2 FQNNGV. The CDR3 is made up of 15 amino acids. CDR3 sequence reads: CASSPGTVGTGELFF. The CDR3, as DNA: TGTGCCAGCAGCCCGGGGACAGTGGGTACCGGGGAGCTGTTTTTT. The full variable domain, with the rest looked up from reference TRBV11-2 and TRBJ2-2, is EAGVAQSPRYKIIEKRQSVAFWCNPISGHATLYWYQQILGQGPKLLIQFQNNGVVDDSQLPKDRFSAERLKGVDSTLKIQPAKLEDSAVYLCASSPGTVGTGELFFGEGSRLTVL.

This clonotype was seen many times. V gene TRBV19 combines with J gene TRBJ1-1; 8 bases are shared with TRBD1. Trimming removed 8 bases from V and 5 bases from J; junction bases left unmatched: 7. CDR1 LNHDA and CDR2 SQIVND come from the germline V gene (reference sequence). The CDR3 consists of 13 residues. CDR3 protein: CASSGQGATEAFF. CDR3 DNA: TGTGCCAGTTCAGGCCAGGGGGCGACTGAAGCTTTCTTT.

The V call is TRBV3-1, the J call TRBJ1-5; 11 positions match TRBD1. This CDR3 has 19 amino acids. Losses at the gene ends were 4 bases for V and 3 bases for J; bases not matched to a gene: 14. From germline, CDR1 is LGHDT and CDR2 YNNKEL (reference sequence). CDR3 coding DNA: TGTGCCAGCAGCCCATGGACAGGGGGCGACAACCCTCACAATCAGCCCCAGCATTTT. It specifies CASSPWTGGDNPHNQPQHF.

This clonotype was seen more than once but under ten times. The chain combines TRBV12-3 or TRBV12-4 with TRBJ2-7; D remains ambiguous. This CDR3 is built from 16 residues. Between the trimmed V and J ends, which lost 6 bases and 3 bases, there was a span of 21 bases. CDR3 in DNA: TGTGCCAGCAGCGCAGTCTCGGGTGGCCCCCTCTACGAGCAGTACTTC. Its protein is CASSAVSGGPLYEQYF.

This clonotype has a count of ten or more. The chain combines TRBV6-2 or TRBV6-3 with TRBJ1-6; D remains ambiguous. The CDR3 loop spans 14 amino acids. Per the germline V gene, CDR1 is MNHEY and CDR2 is SVGEGT. Trimming removed 6 bases at V and 7 bases at J, with 13 bases between. In DNA form, the CDR3 reads TGTGCCAGCAGATCTCCGGGAGTCAATTCACCCCTCCACTTT. Protein product: CASRSPGVNSPLHF.